This is a list of T cell receptor beta chains from one sample in a study of CD8 T cells in Susac syndrome. TCRdb independently ran MiXCR on the immunoSEQ multiplex PCR reads; one entry per CDR3 protein. The sample records about 200,000 distinct CDR3 sequences, 90% to 95% being singletons. The sample consisted of CD4+ T cells from PBMCs. All receptors derive from a human donor with Susac syndrome. Both conserved end residues are part of each CDR3.

J,V,CDR3
TRBJ1-5,TRBV20-1,CSAIPTYSNQPQHF
TRBJ1-6,TRBV5-4,CASRLDSNSPLHF
TRBJ1-3,TRBV19,CASSMLVSGNTIYF
TRBJ1-5,TRBV20-1,CSAIASNQPQHF
TRBJ2-7,TRBV5-1,CASSLAGLAGAHEQYF
TRBJ1-3,TRBV3-1,CASSRSVVSGNTIYF
TRBJ2-3,TRBV12-3/TRBV12-4,CASKLRTGRVVDTQYF
TRBJ1-1,TRBV3-1,CASSFLPGHNLNTEAFF
TRBJ2-3,TRBV10-3,CAISVFRWFGVNTDTQYF
TRBJ1-3,TRBV12-3/TRBV12-4,CAGRARDGGNTIYF
TRBJ2-5,TRBV24-1,CATSDFQDRETQYF
TRBJ2-1,TRBV30,CAWSYGSGDYGEQFF
TRBJ2-7,TRBV6-5,CASSYGGEGGTYEQYF
TRBJ2-1,TRBV12-3/TRBV12-4,CASSPPGGAYNEQFF
TRBJ2-7,TRBV7-8,CASSLAVPPSRLGYEQYF
TRBJ2-5,TRBV20-1,CSARGTPQETQYF
TRBJ2-7,TRBV6-2/TRBV6-3,CASSYSASYEQYF
TRBJ1-2,TRBV14,CASSPRDTYYGYTF
TRBJ2-7,TRBV3-1,CASSQGTGSAEF
TRBJ2-3,TRBV9,CASSVSWGVVTDTQYF
TRBJ1-2,TRBV12-3/TRBV12-4,CASTPGQGLYFYYGYTF
TRBJ1-2,TRBV18,CASSPGDNYGYTF
TRBJ2-2,TRBV3-1,CASSPRGPGELFF
TRBJ2-3,TRBV28,CASSPSLRDTQYF
TRBJ2-5,TRBV20-1,CSARVRGETQYF
TRBJ1-1,TRBV5-1,CASSLGSDGNTEAFF
TRBJ1-1,TRBV6-2/TRBV6-3,CASSRPTENTEAFF
TRBJ2-1,TRBV9,CASSVGSSYNEQFF
TRBJ2-1,TRBV5-1,CASSLDTLAGGVDEQFF
TRBJ2-1,TRBV4-1,CASSQLASIDEQFF
TRBJ2-1,TRBV24-1,CATSDRRGGAEEQFF
TRBJ2-2,TRBV7-6,CASSLNNRGELFF
TRBJ2-5,TRBV29-1,CSVIYRDSQETQYF
TRBJ2-3,TRBV28,CASSRRQSTDTQYF
TRBJ2-7,TRBV18,CASSPGTSGDYEQYF
TRBJ2-5,TRBV12-3/TRBV12-4,CASNHRAQETQYF
TRBJ2-6,TRBV20-1,CSARDAGTVSSGANVLTF
TRBJ2-2,TRBV12-3/TRBV12-4,CASTPAGGERTGELFF
TRBJ2-5,TRBV19,CASSGLQYQETQYF
TRBJ1-3,TRBV15,CATSRDPGGNTIYF
TRBJ1-2,TRBV4-2,CASSQDVKLSNYGYTF
TRBJ2-1,TRBV19,CASSIMGTRVDNEQFF
TRBJ2-7,TRBV24-1,CATSDPDHGAKQYF
TRBJ2-2,TRBV24-1,CATSGQGRDGELFF
TRBJ2-7,TRBV11-2,CASSLGTAAYEQYF
TRBJ1-2,TRBV19,CASSIGDGYTF
TRBJ2-3,TRBV7-3,CASSLTSGGATGDTQYF
TRBJ2-5,TRBV5-4,CASSLVGTGGGETQYF
TRBJ1-5,TRBV21-1,CASSKTWTKLGGNQPQHF
TRBJ2-4,TRBV12-3/TRBV12-4,CASTPSQDGNIQYF
TRBJ2-2,TRBV11-2,CASSFTSTGELFF
TRBJ1-1,TRBV19,CASSPWGQRNTEAFF
TRBJ1-4,TRBV18,CASSLDRGNEKLFF
TRBJ1-2,TRBV18,CASSPQGVDYGYTF
TRBJ2-7,TRBV6-5,CASGVTYEQYF
TRBJ1-3,TRBV2,CASSEGRHSGNTIYF
TRBJ2-7,TRBV28,CASRSSIYEQYF
TRBJ2-5,TRBV20-1,CSARAGLMEETQYF
TRBJ1-2,TRBV20-1,CSARVAGDHYGYTF